The 3 T cell receptor beta chains given below trace back to one sample, sequenced in a study of OX40 agonist ivuxolimab in advanced cancers. This table comes from immunoSEQ multiplex PCR, and its TCRdb copy is limited to in-frame clones, with some not included. Here the sample spans roughly 99,000 clones, around 90% being singletons. Sequenced material: CD4+ or CD8+ T cells sorted from blood, taken in a trial of the OX40 agonist ivuxolimab. All receptors come from an adult with an advanced solid tumor such as melanoma, head and neck, liver or kidney cancer.

This rearrangement joins TRBV18 to TRBJ1-4, with D hard to call. The CDR3 runs 15 residues. Germline V CDR1 and CDR2: KGHSH, LQKENI. V was trimmed by 6 bases and J by 0 bases, leaving 11 bases between them. The CDR3 nucleotides are TGTGCCAGCTCTCCATCCTCCGCAACTAATGAAAAACTGTTTTTT. As protein: CASSPSSATNEKLFF.

CDR3 bases: TGTGCCAGCAGTTACAACAGGGGACCGAACACTGAAGCTTTCTTT. This encodes CASSYNRGPNTEAFF. This chain joins TRBV6-5 and TRBJ1-1; 7 bases are shared with TRBD1. This CDR3 has 15 residues. CDR1 MNHEY and CDR2 SVGAGI come from the germline V gene. Germline trimming cut 2 bases from V and 1 base from J; bases unmatched to any gene: 4.

In its sample, this clone was seen once. CDR3 protein: CASSLAQREGRGEQFF. The CDR3 nucleotides are TGCGCCAGCAGCTTGGCCCAGCGGGAGGGCCGGGGTGAGCAGTTCTTC. This chain links TRBV5-1 with TRBJ2-1; TRBD2 agrees at 10 bases. Looked up from germline, CDR1 is SGHRS and CDR2 is YFSETQ. The CDR3 is 16 amino acids. J gave up 9 bases and V 0 bases, and 9 bases lay outside the gene matches.